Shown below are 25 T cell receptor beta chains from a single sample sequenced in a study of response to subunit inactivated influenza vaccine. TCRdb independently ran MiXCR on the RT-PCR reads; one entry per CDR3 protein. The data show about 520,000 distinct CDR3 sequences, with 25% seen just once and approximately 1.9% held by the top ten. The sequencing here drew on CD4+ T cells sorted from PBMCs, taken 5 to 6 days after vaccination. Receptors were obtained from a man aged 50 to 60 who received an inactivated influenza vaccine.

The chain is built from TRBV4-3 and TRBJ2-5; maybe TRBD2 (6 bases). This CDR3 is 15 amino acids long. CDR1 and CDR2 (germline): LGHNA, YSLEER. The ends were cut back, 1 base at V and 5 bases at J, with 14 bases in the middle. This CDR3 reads CASSQGRLVGETQYF. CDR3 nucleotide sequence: TGCGCCAGCAGCCAAGGCAGACTAGTCGGGGAGACCCAGTACTTC.

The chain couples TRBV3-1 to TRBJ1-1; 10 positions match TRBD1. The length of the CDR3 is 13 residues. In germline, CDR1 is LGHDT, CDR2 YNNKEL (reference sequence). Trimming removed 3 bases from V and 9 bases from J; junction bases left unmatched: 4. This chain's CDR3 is CASSQGDRGKAFF. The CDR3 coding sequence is TGTGCCAGCAGCCAGGGGGACAGGGGTAAAGCTTTCTTT. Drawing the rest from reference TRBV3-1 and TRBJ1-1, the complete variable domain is DTAVSQTPKYLVTQMGNDKSIKCEQNLGHDTMYWYKQDSKKFLKIMFSYNNKELIINETVPNRFSPKSPDKAHLNLHINSLELGDSAVYFCASSQGDRGKAFFGQGTRLTVV.

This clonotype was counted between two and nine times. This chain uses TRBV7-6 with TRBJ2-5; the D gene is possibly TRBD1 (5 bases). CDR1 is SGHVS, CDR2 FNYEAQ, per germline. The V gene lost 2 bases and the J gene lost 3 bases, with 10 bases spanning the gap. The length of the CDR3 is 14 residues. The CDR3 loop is CASSLTRQKETQYF. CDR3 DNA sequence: TGTGCCAGCAGCTTAACCCGACAGAAAGAGACCCAGTACTTC.

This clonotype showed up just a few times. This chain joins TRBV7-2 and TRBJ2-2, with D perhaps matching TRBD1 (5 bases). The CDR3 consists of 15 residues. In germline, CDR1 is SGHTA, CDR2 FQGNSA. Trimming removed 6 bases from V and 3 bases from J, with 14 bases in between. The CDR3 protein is CASRIHDSHTGELFF. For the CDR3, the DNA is TGTGCCAGCAGGATCCATGACAGTCACACCGGGGAGCTGTTTTTT.

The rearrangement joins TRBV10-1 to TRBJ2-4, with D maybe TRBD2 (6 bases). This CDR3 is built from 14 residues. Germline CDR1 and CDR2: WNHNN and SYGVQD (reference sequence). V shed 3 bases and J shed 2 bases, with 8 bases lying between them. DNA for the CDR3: TGCGCCAGCAGTGACGGCGGGACCAAAAACATTCAGTACTTC. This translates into CASSDGGTKNIQYF.

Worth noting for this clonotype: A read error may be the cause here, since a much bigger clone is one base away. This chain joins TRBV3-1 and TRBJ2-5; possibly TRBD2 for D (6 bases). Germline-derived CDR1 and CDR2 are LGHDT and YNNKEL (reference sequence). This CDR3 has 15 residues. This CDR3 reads CACSQGIAAGETQYF. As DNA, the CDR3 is TGTGCCTGCAGCCAAGGTATAGCGGCCGGAGAGACCCAGTACTTC.

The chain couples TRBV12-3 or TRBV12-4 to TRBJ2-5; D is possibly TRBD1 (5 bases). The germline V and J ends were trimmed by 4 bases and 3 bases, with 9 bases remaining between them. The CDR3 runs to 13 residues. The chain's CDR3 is CASSWGSKETQYF. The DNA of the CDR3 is TGTGCCAGCAGTTGGGGCAGTAAAGAGACCCAGTACTTC.

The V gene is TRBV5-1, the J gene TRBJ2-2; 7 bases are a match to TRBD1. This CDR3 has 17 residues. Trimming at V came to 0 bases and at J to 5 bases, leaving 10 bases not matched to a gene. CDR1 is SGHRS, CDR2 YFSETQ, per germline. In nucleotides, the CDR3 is TGCGCCAGCAGCTTGGACCATACAGGGGTTAAAACCGGGGAGCTGTTTTTT. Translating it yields CASSLDHTGVKTGELFF.

The CDR3 DNA is TGCAGCGTTGCCGGGTCGGGCAATCAGCCCCAGCATTTT. It is translated as CSVAGSGNQPQHF. The V call is TRBV29-1, the J call TRBJ1-5; no clear D. Germline CDR1 and CDR2: SQVTM and ANQGSEA. Between the trimmed V and J ends, which lost 4 bases and 2 bases, there was a span of 9 bases. The CDR3 spans 13 residues.

The CDR3 DNA reads as TGTGCCAGTGTGGGGGGAGGGGAGCAGTACTTC. Protein sequence: CASVGGGEQYF. The chain links TRBV3-1 to TRBJ2-7, with 7 bases lining up with TRBD2. This CDR3 has 11 residues. Germline V CDR1 and CDR2: LGHDT, YNNKEL (reference sequence). V lost 9 bases, J lost 7 bases, and 6 bases stayed unmatched.

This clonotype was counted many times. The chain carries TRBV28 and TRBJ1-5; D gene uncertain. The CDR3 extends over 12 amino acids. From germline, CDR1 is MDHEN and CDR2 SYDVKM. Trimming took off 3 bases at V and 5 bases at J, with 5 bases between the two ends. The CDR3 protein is CASSFFDQPQHF. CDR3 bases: TGTGCCAGCAGTTTTTTCGATCAGCCCCAGCATTTT.

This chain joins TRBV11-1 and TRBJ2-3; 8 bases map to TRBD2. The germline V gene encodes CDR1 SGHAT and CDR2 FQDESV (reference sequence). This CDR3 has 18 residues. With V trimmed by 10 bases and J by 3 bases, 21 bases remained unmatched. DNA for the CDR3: TGTGCCATCCGGGACCTTACGGGAGCGGGAGCTGGGACAGATACGCAGTATTTT. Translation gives CAIRDLTGAGAGTDTQYF.

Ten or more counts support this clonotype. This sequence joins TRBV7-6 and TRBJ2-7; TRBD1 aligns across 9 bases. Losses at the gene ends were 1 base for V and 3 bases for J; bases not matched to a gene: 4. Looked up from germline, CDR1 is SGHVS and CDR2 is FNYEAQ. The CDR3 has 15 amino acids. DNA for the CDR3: TGTGCCAGCAGCTTAGTTGGACAGGGGAACTACGAGCAGTACTTC. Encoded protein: CASSLVGQGNYEQYF.

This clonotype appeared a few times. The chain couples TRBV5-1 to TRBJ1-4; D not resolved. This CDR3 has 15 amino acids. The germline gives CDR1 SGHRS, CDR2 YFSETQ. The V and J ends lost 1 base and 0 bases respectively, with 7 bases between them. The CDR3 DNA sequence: TGCGCCAGCAGCTTGAGGGCAGCAACTAATGAAAAACTGTTTTTT. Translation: CASSLRAATNEKLFF.

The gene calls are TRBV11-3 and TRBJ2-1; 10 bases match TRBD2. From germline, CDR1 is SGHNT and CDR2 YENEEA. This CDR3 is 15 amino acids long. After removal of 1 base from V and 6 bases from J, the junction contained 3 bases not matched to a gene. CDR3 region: CASSLGASGSNEQFF. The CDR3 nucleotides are TGTGCCAGCAGCTTAGGGGCTAGCGGGAGCAATGAGCAGTTCTTC. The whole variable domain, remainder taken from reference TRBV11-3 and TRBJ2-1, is EAGVVQSPRYKIIEKKQPVAFWCNPISGHNTLYWYLQNLGQGPELLIRYENEEAVDDSQLPKDRFSAERLKGVDSTLKIQPAELGDSAVYLCASSLGASGSNEQFFGPGTRLTVL.

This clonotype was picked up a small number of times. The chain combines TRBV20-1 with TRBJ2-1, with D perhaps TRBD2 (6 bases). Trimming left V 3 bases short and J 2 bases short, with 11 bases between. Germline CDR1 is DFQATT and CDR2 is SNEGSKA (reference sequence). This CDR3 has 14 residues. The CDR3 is CSASGSLPYNEQFF. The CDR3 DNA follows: TGCAGTGCTAGCGGGAGCCTCCCCTACAATGAGCAGTTCTTC.

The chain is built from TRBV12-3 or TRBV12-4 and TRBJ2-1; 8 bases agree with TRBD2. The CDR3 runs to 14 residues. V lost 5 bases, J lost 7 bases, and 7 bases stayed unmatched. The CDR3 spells CASSPREAENEQFF. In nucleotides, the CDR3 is TGTGCCAGCAGTCCGCGGGAGGCAGAGAATGAGCAGTTCTTC.

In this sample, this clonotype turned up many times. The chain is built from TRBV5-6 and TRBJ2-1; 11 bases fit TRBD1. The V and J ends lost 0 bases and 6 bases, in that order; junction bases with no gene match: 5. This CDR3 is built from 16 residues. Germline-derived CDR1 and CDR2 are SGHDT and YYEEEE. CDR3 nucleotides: TGTGCCAGCAGCTTGGTGGTCGGGACAGGGGGCAATGAGCAGTTCTTC. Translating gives CASSLVVGTGGNEQFF. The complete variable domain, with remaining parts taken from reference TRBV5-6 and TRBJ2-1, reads DAGVTQSPTHLIKTRGQQVTLRCSPKSGHDTVSWYQQALGQGPQFIFQYYEEEERQRGNFPDRFSGHQFPNYSSELNVNALLLGDSALYLCASSLVVGTGGNEQFFGPGTRLTVL.

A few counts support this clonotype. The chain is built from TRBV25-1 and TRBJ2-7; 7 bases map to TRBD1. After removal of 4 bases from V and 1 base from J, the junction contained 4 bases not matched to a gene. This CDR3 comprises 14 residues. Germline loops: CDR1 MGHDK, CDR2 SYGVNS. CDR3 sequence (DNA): TGTGCCAGCAGTGTCCCGGGACAGTCCTACGAGCAGTACTTC. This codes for CASSVPGQSYEQYF.

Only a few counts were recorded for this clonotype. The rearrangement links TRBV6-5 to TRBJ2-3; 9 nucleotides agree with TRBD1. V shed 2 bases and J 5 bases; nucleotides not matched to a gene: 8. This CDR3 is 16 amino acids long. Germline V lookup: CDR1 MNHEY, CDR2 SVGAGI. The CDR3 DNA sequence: TGTGCCAGCAGTTACACATTAACAGGGGGCGTAGATACGCAGTATTTT. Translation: CASSYTLTGGVDTQYF.

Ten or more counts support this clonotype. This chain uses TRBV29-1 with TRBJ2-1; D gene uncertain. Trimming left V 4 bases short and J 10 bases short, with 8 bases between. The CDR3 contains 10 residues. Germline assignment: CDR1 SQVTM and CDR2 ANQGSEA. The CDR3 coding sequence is TGCAGCGTTGGATCCCCAGAGCAGTTCTTC. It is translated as CSVGSPEQFF.

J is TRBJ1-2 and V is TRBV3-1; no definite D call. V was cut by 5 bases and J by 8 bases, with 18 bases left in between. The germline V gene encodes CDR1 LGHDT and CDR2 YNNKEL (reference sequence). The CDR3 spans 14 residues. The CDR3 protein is CASSAGPDGYGYTF. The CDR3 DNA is TGTGCCAGCAGCGCCGGACCGGACGGTTACGGCTACACCTTC.

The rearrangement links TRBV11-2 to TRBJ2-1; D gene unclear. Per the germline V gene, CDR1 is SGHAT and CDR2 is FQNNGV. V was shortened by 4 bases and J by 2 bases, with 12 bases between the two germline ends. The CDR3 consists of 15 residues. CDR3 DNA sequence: TGTGCCAGCAGCTCGAAGACACTAACCTACAATGAGCAGTTCTTC. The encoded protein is CASSSKTLTYNEQFF.

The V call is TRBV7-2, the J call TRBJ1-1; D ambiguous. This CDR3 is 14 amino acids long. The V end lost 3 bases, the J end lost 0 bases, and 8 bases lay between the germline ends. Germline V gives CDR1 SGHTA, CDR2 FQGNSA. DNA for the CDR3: TGTGCCAGCAGCTTCGGTTTCATGAACACTGAAGCTTTCTTT. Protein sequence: CASSFGFMNTEAFF.

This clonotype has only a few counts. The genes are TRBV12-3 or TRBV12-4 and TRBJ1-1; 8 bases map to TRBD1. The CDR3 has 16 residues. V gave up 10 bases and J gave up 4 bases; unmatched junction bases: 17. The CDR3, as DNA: TGTGCCACCCAACCCCCAGGGGGCGCGTCGGTCACTGAAGCTTTCTTT. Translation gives CATQPPGGASVTEAFF.